The rows below give T cell receptor beta chains drawn from one sample of a study of T cells in localized non-small cell lung cancer. This table comes from immunoSEQ multiplex PCR, and its TCRdb copy is limited to in-frame clones, with some not included. The sample shows about 52,000 clones, 70% to 90% of them seen only once. Specimen: PBMCs, collected before any cancer treatment. The source is a female donor with stage II lung adenocarcinoma. Each CDR3 is given with its conserved first and last residue. Fields, in order: D gene, V gene, clone size, J gene, CDR3 protein, CDR3 DNA. The D gene is left open where the match is weak. Expanded clones get a size class; other rows say once, few or many, or leave the size out.

TRBD1	TRBV2	NA	TRBJ1-2	CASSAGQGYYGYTF	TGTGCCAGCAGTGCCGGACAGGGATACTATGGCTACACCTTC
NA	TRBV5-5	NA	TRBJ1-4	CASSWEGRDEKLFF	TGTGCCAGCAGCTGGGAGGGAAGAGATGAAAAACTGTTTTTT
NA	TRBV25-1	NA	TRBJ2-1	CASSESGAGTGAEQFF	TGTGCCAGCAGTGAATCAGGGGCCGGTACAGGTGCTGAGCAGTTCTTC
NA	TRBV11-2	NA	TRBJ1-1	CASSPTGGDTEAFF	TGTGCCAGCAGCCCCACGGGCGGGGACACTGAAGCTTTCTTT
TRBD1	TRBV18	once	TRBJ2-1	CAGSRDSSYNEQFF	TGTGCCGGCTCACGGGACAGCTCCTACAATGAGCAGTTCTTC
NA	TRBV15	NA	TRBJ1-1	CATQSLSGRRNTEAFF	TGTGCCACACAGAGTCTATCGGGACGGAGGAACACTGAAGCTTTCTTT
TRBD1	TRBV2	NA	TRBJ1-3	CASRSATGSGNTIYF	TGTGCCAGCAGATCGGCGACAGGGTCTGGAAACACCATATATTTT
NA	TRBV9	NA	TRBJ2-3	CASSVWSSTDTQYF	TGTGCCAGCAGCGTCTGGTCGAGCACAGATACGCAGTATTTT
NA	TRBV11-2	few	TRBJ1-1	CASSLNTEAFF	TGTGCCAGCAGCTTGAACACTGAAGCTTTCTTT
NA	TRBV5-1	NA	TRBJ1-1	CASSSSGNTEAFF	TGCGCCAGCAGCTCTTCAGGGAACACTGAAGCTTTCTTT
NA	TRBV29-1	NA	TRBJ1-4	CSGLLEGGKLFF	TGCAGCGGCTTACTTGAGGGAGGGAAACTGTTTTTT
TRBD1	TRBV9	NA	TRBJ1-2	CASSSFGDRVHGYTF	TGTGCCAGCAGCTCGTTCGGGGACAGGGTTCATGGCTACACCTTC
TRBD2	TRBV11-3	NA	TRBJ2-7	CASSSSGDSYEQYF	TGTGCCAGCAGCTCTAGCGGGGATTCCTACGAGCAGTACTTC
NA	TRBV20-1	NA	TRBJ1-1	CSASRTAEAFF	TGCAGTGCTTCCCGGACGGCTGAAGCTTTCTTT
TRBD2	TRBV10-1	NA	TRBJ2-7	CASSDPGLAGGPQYF	TGCGCCAGCAGTGATCCGGGACTAGCGGGGGGACCGCAGTACTTC
TRBD1	TRBV27	NA	TRBJ1-5	CASSSRGRNQPQHF	TGTGCCAGCAGTTCGAGGGGGCGCAATCAGCCCCAGCATTTT
TRBD1	TRBV18	NA	TRBJ2-7	CASSPGTATYEQYF	TGTGCCAGCTCCCCCGGGACAGCGACCTACGAGCAGTACTTC
NA	TRBV1	NA	TRBJ1-4	CTSSPRGQERKLFF	TGCACCAGCAGCCCGCGAGGGCAGGAGCGAAAACTGTTTTTT
NA	TRBV7-2	NA	TRBJ2-7	CASSSGAYGDEQYF	TGTGCCAGCAGCTCCGGGGCCTACGGGGACGAGCAGTACTTC
NA	TRBV5-6	NA	TRBJ2-7	CASSLGALSYGQYF	TGTGCCAGCAGCCTGGGGGCCCTTTCCTACGGGCAGTACTTC
NA	TRBV11-1	NA	TRBJ1-4	CASSLDRSAEKLFF	TGTGCCAGCAGCCTCGACAGATCGGCTGAAAAACTGTTTTTT
NA	TRBV6-1	once	TRBJ1-2	CASSYRENYGYTF	TGTGCCAGCAGCTACAGGGAGAACTATGGCTACACCTTC
NA	TRBV7-7	NA	TRBJ2-2	CASSPAGWELFF	TGTGCCAGCAGCCCCGCCGGTTGGGAGCTGTTTTTT
NA	TRBV5-8	NA	TRBJ2-7	CASSFSGISSYEQYF	TGTGCCAGCAGCTTTTCCGGGATCTCCTCCTACGAGCAGTACTTC
TRBD1	TRBV18	NA	TRBJ2-1	CASSLGTVSSYNEQFF	TGTGCCAGCTCACTAGGGACAGTCAGCTCCTACAATGAGCAGTTCTTC
NA	TRBV5-4	NA	TRBJ1-1	CASSYGDTEAFF	TGTGCCAGCAGCTATGGGGACACTGAAGCTTTCTTT
NA	TRBV5-4	NA	TRBJ1-2	CASSAGGNYGYTF	TGTGCCAGCTCCGCCGGGGGTAACTATGGCTACACCTTC
NA	TRBV10-3	NA	TRBJ1-5	CAISEFSRGESNQPQHF	TGTGCCATCAGTGAGTTCTCACGGGGAGAAAGCAATCAGCCCCAGCATTTT
TRBD1	TRBV5-1	NA	TRBJ2-5	CASSLAPGVGGIETQYF	TGCGCCAGCAGCTTGGCCCCCGGCGTAGGGGGCATAGAGACCCAGTACTTC
NA	TRBV4-1	NA	TRBJ1-5	CASSHFGTGNNKDNQPQHF	TGCGCCAGCAGCCATTTTGGGACGGGGAATAATAAGGACAATCAGCCCCAGCATTTT
TRBD2	TRBV11-2	NA	TRBJ2-7	CASSLGTRGSGEQYF	TGTGCCAGCAGCTTGGGGACTAGAGGGTCTGGGGAGCAGTACTTC
TRBD1	TRBV27	NA	TRBJ2-1	CASSLFGTGGYNEQFF	TGTGCCAGCAGTTTATTCGGGACAGGGGGTTACAATGAGCAGTTCTTC
NA	TRBV15	NA	TRBJ2-3	CATSRDYDDRTDTQYF	TGTGCCACCAGCAGAGATTACGACGACCGCACAGATACGCAGTATTTT
NA	TRBV9	NA	TRBJ1-2	CASSGTTENYGYTF	TGTGCCAGCAGCGGGACCACAGAGAACTATGGCTACACCTTC
NA	TRBV6-1	NA	TRBJ1-2	CASSSSRAANYGYTF	TGTGCCAGCAGTTCCAGCAGGGCTGCGAACTATGGCTACACCTTC
TRBD1	TRBV6-6	NA	TRBJ2-1	CASSGTGSVHEQFF	TGTGCCAGCAGCGGGACAGGGTCGGTACATGAGCAGTTCTTC
TRBD2	TRBV7-6	few	TRBJ2-3	CASSLRGGNTDTQYF	TGTGCCAGCAGCTTACGCGGGGGGAATACAGATACGCAGTATTTT
NA	TRBV7-6	once	TRBJ1-1	CASSPRRGTEAFF	TGTGCCAGCAGCCCAAGACGGGGCACTGAAGCTTTCTTT